The source of this T cell receptor (beta chain) is a study of cytomegalovirus exposure and HLA in healthy donors. Study-level background: The Caucasian-associated ancestry cluster contained about 80% of the roughly 370 genotyped donors. Study-wide results and limits: An Asian-associated ancestry cluster reportedly showed fewer N-insertions than the approximately 620-donor mean in a later analysis.

For this clone: Its antigen is unknown.

V shed 3 bases and J shed 2 bases, with 10 bases lying between them. Looked up from germline, CDR1 is WSHSY and CDR2 is SAAADI. This CDR3 has 14 amino acids. The PCR made use of 60 Vbeta and 13 Jbeta primers. TCRdb keeps only in-frame clones here, not all; method: immunoSEQ multiplex PCR. The table lists 40,000 to 55,000 clones, about three quarters of them singletons. The sequencing input was PBMCs. J is TRBJ1-1 and V is TRBV10-2, with D possibly being TRBD1 (5 bases). The sequence derives from a man between 18 and 35 years old in good health and CMV-seronegative. CDR3 sequence: CASSERQINTEAFF. The CDR3 DNA follows: TGCGCCAGCAGTGAACGACAGATAAACACTGAAGCTTTCTTT.